This T cell receptor beta chain was recorded in a study of cytomegalovirus exposure and HLA in healthy donors. The study's findings and limits: Most TCRs appeared rarely, but some public TCRs recurred in many donors. Among TCR beta chains, those listed as cytomegalovirus-associated numbered approximately 150.

As to this clone: What it binds is unknown.

Donors came from a validation cohort of over a hundred subjects, distinct from the first 666-subject cohort. The assay was immunoSEQ multiplex PCR, and TCRdb's table has in-frame clones only and misses some. The sample holds 110,000 or so clones, around 85% seen once. The origin of this receptor is a woman aged 18-29 years in good health and CMV-seronegative. Sequencing used PBMCs.

CDR3 nucleotides: TGTGCCATCAGTAAAGGGACTAGCGGGGGGGCCACAGATACGCAGTATTTT. This gives the protein CAISKGTSGGATDTQYF. The V gene is TRBV10-3, the J gene TRBJ2-3; 16 nucleotides line up with TRBD2. The CDR3 length is 17 residues. The V and J ends lost 5 bases and 2 bases, in that order; junction bases with no gene match: 4. Germline CDR1 is ENHRY and CDR2 is SYGVKD.